A selection of T cell receptor beta chains follows, all from one sample in a study of cytomegalovirus exposure and HLA in healthy donors. Only in-frame clones appear in the TCRdb table, and some are missing; sequencing was by immunoSEQ multiplex PCR. The table shows fewer than 200,000 clones, with roughly 87% occurring only once. The sample taken for sequencing was PBMCs. The receptor source for this set is a woman between 50 and 59 years old in good health and CMV-seronegative. The CDR3 runs from the conserved cysteine through the conserved F or W. A D gene is named only where the DNA matches it firmly. Where a row states a size, it is once, few, many or the class of an expanded clone; other rows omit it.

J | size | V | D | DNA | CDR3
TRBJ2-7 | NA | TRBV28 | NA | TGTGCCAGCAGTCCCATGGACAGATACGAGCAGTACTTC | CASSPMDRYEQYF
TRBJ1-1 | NA | TRBV2 | NA | TGTGCCAGCAGTCCGGACAGTGAGGGGACTGAAGCTTTCTTT | CASSPDSEGTEAFF
TRBJ1-6 | NA | TRBV6-5 | TRBD1 | TGTGCCAGCAGAGGGCCGGGGGACAGTCGAGAACCCCTCCACTTT | CASRGPGDSREPLHF
TRBJ2-2 | NA | TRBV29-1 | NA | TGCAGCGCCCTTGGGCCCTCGAACACCGGGGAGCTGTTTTTT | CSALGPSNTGELFF
TRBJ1-1 | NA | TRBV9 | NA | TGTGCCAGCAGCGTTCATACAGGGACCACTGAAGCTTTCTTT | CASSVHTGTTEAFF
TRBJ2-7 | NA | TRBV7-2 | TRBD2 | TGTGCCAGCAGCCCACAAAGGGAGGGGAAGTACTTC | CASSPQREGKYF
TRBJ1-2 | NA | TRBV18 | NA | TGTGCCAGCTCGGGTTCTATGGGCCCCTATGGCTACACCTTC | CASSGSMGPYGYTF
TRBJ2-1 | few | TRBV15 | TRBD2 | TGTGCCACCAGCTCACGCCGCGGACTAGCAAATGAGCAGTTCTTC | CATSSRRGLANEQFF
TRBJ1-3 | NA | TRBV19 | NA | TGTGCCAGTACGGGCGGGTCCTCTGGAAACACCATATATTTT | CASTGGSSGNTIYF
TRBJ2-1 | NA | TRBV9 | TRBD1 | TGTGCCAGCACCCCTCGAACAGGGGGCGCCTACAATGAGCAGTTCTTC | CASTPRTGGAYNEQFF
TRBJ1-1 | few | TRBV28 | NA | TGTGCCAGCAGCCTCCGGGACACTGAAGCTTTCTTT | CASSLRDTEAFF
TRBJ1-1 | NA | TRBV28 | NA | TGTGCCAGCAGTTTGTACAGTTCGAACACTGAAGCTTTCTTT | CASSLYSSNTEAFF
TRBJ2-5 | NA | TRBV5-4 | NA | TGTGCCAGCAGCTTGGAAACATTGGAGACCCAGTACTTC | CASSLETLETQYF
TRBJ2-2 | NA | TRBV19 | NA | TGTGCCAGTAGTACGTACACGAACACCGGGGAGCTGTTTTTT | CASSTYTNTGELFF
TRBJ2-7 | NA | TRBV30 | TRBD2 | TGTGCCACGGGGCGGGGGGCCTACGAGCAGTACTTC | CATGRGAYEQYF
TRBJ1-1 | NA | TRBV7-9 | NA | TGTGCCAGCAGCTTTGGAGGGATGAACACTGAAGCTTTCTTT | CASSFGGMNTEAFF
TRBJ1-3 | NA | TRBV12-2 | NA | TGTGCAAGTCGCTCATCACTTTTGGTTCCCTCTGGAAACACCATATATTTT | CASRSSLLVPSGNTIYF
TRBJ1-2 | NA | TRBV19 | TRBD1 | TGTGCCAGTAGTATATTTTACCCGGGACAGGGATATGGCTACACCTTC | CASSIFYPGQGYGYTF
TRBJ2-3 | NA | TRBV7-3 | TRBD2 | TGTGACGCCATCCGACTAGCGGGGGGGCGAGGTACGCAGTATTTT | CDAIRLAGGRGTQYF
TRBJ2-1 | NA | TRBV4-1 | NA | TGCGCCAGCAGCGTACCCGCCCCCCGCGCGGGTGAGCAGTTCTTC | CASSVPAPRAGEQFF
TRBJ2-1 | once | TRBV5-1 | NA | TGCGCCAGCGGAGGTAAGGTACCCTACAATGAGCAGTTCTTC | CASGGKVPYNEQFF
TRBJ2-7 | NA | TRBV28 | TRBD2 | TGTGCCAGCAGCCCTAGCGGGAGTTCCTACGAGCAGTACTTC | CASSPSGSSYEQYF
TRBJ2-3 | few | TRBV19 | TRBD2 | TGTGCCAGTAGTACCCTGGGGCGGGAGTCGACCACAGATACGCAGTATTTT | CASSTLGRESTTDTQYF
TRBJ2-7 | NA | TRBV30 | TRBD2 | TGTGCCTGGAGTGACCTAGCGGTTCCCTACGAGCAGTACTTC | CAWSDLAVPYEQYF
TRBJ1-1 | NA | TRBV6-5 | NA | TGTGCCAGCAGTTACACCGCAGGGAGGGGCACTGAAGCTTTCTTT | CASSYTAGRGTEAFF
TRBJ2-1 | once | TRBV5-6 | NA | TGTGCCAGCAGTCGCCCGATTACTTCCTACAATGAGCAGTTCTTC | CASSRPITSYNEQFF
TRBJ2-7 | few | TRBV27 | NA | TGTGCCAGCAGTAGGGACACCCACTACGAGCAGTACTTC | CASSRDTHYEQYF
TRBJ2-3 | NA | TRBV2 | TRBD1 | TGTGCCAGCAGTCCAGAAAGAGGGACAGCTGTTACGCAGTATTTT | CASSPERGTAVTQYF
TRBJ2-7 | NA | TRBV4-2 | TRBD1 | TGTGCCAGCAGCCAAGGGGAACAGGGGCCCTACGAGCAGTACTTC | CASSQGEQGPYEQYF
TRBJ2-1 | NA | TRBV20-1 | TRBD2 | TGCAGTGCTAGCGGGGGGTTTGGGGAGCTCTTC | CSASGGFGELF
TRBJ2-7 | NA | TRBV4-1 | NA | TGCGCCAGCAGCCAAGGACAGTCCGCCTACGAGCAGTACTTC | CASSQGQSAYEQYF
TRBJ2-5 | NA | TRBV29-1 | NA | TGCAGCGTTGGGTCTAGCACAGAAGAGACCCAGTACTTC | CSVGSSTEETQYF
TRBJ2-1 | NA | TRBV5-8 | NA | TGTGCCAGCAGCTTGGCCGAGGCAGAATTCCTTGGAGACAATGAGCAGTTCTTC | CASSLAEAEFLGDNEQFF
TRBJ2-7 | NA | TRBV6-6 | TRBD2 | TGTGCCAGCAGTTTTCAGCCGGGACTAGGCTACGAGCAGTACTTC | CASSFQPGLGYEQYF
TRBJ2-3 | NA | TRBV9 | NA | TGTGCCAGCAGCGTAGTGGGAGGCGGTCAAGGGGGCACAGATACGCAGTATTTT | CASSVVGGGQGGTDTQYF
TRBJ1-4 | NA | TRBV2 | TRBD1 | TGTGCCAGCAAGGGGACAGGGAGTGAAAAACTGTTTTTT | CASKGTGSEKLFF
TRBJ1-2 | NA | TRBV2 | TRBD1 | TGTGCCAGCAGTATGGACAGGGCCAGCTATGGCTACACCTTC | CASSMDRASYGYTF
TRBJ2-7 | NA | TRBV6-1 | NA | TGTGCCAGCAGTGTCTTTGCGGAAATTACCTACGAGCAGTACTTC | CASSVFAEITYEQYF
TRBJ2-3 | NA | TRBV27 | NA | TGTGCCAGCAGCTCGAGGGTCGATACGCAGTATTTT | CASSSRVDTQYF
TRBJ2-7 | once | TRBV4-1 | TRBD2 | TGCGCCAGCAGGACTAGCGGGAGCTCCTACGAGCAGTACTTC | CASRTSGSSYEQYF
TRBJ2-3 | NA | TRBV10-1 | NA | TGCGCCAGCAGTGAGTCCCCTCGGGATACGCAGTATTTT | CASSESPRDTQYF
TRBJ2-1 | few | TRBV9 | NA | TGTGCCAGCAGCTCCAACACCGGGGGTGAGCAGTTCTTC | CASSSNTGGEQFF
TRBJ2-3 | NA | TRBV7-3 | TRBD1 | TGTGCCAGCAGCCGTCCCGGGACAGGGTCAGATACGCAGTATTTT | CASSRPGTGSDTQYF
TRBJ1-1 | NA | TRBV11-3 | TRBD1 | TGTGCCAGCAGGGGACAGGGACGGGCTTTCTTT | CASRGQGRAFF
TRBJ2-5 | NA | TRBV28 | TRBD1 | TGTGCCAGCAGGGACAGGGATGAGACCCAGTACTTC | CASRDRDETQYF
TRBJ2-7 | NA | TRBV7-9 | TRBD1 | TGTGCCAGCAGCTCAAAGGGACAGAAGTACGAGCAGTACTTC | CASSSKGQKYEQYF
TRBJ1-3 | once | TRBV2 | NA | TGTGCCAGCAGTCAGGACTCTGGAAACACCATATATTTT | CASSQDSGNTIYF
TRBJ1-1 | once | TRBV19 | NA | TGTGCCAGTAGTATTACTCCTTATATGAACACTGAAGCTTTCTTT | CASSITPYMNTEAFF
TRBJ2-1 | few | TRBV7-9 | TRBD2 | TGTGCCAGCAGCCCACGCGGACTAGCGGACAATGAGCAGTTCTTC | CASSPRGLADNEQFF
TRBJ2-3 | once | TRBV27 | TRBD1 | TGTGCCAGCAGCCCGGGACAGCTCACAGATACGCAGTATTTT | CASSPGQLTDTQYF
TRBJ2-6 | few | TRBV5-1 | TRBD1 | TGCGCCAGCAGGACCTCCGGGACAGGGATCTCTGGGGCCAACGTCCTGACTTTC | CASRTSGTGISGANVLTF
TRBJ2-3 | NA | TRBV7-3 | TRBD2 | TGTGCCAGCAGCTTAGTAGCGGGCAGGGCCCCAGATACGCAGTATTTT | CASSLVAGRAPDTQYF
TRBJ2-6 | NA | TRBV5-1 | NA | TGCGCCAGCAGCTTGGGCGGTTCTGGGGCCAACGTCCTGACTTTC | CASSLGGSGANVLTF
TRBJ2-7 | NA | TRBV7-2 | NA | TGTGCCAGCAGCTTAGACCCAGGCCAAACCTACGAGCAGTACTTC | CASSLDPGQTYEQYF
TRBJ2-1 | NA | TRBV18 | NA | TGTGCCAGCTCACCGGAAATAGCGGCCTACAATGAGCAGTTCTTC | CASSPEIAAYNEQFF
TRBJ2-3 | NA | TRBV4-1 | TRBD2 | TGCGCCAGCAGCCAAGGTTACCACGGACTAGCGGGAGGGCGCACAGATACGCAGTATTTT | CASSQGYHGLAGGRTDTQYF
TRBJ2-5 | NA | TRBV4-1 | NA | TGCGCCAGCAGCCAAGATTTACGGACTTCCCAGTACTTC | CASSQDLRTSQYF
TRBJ1-1 | NA | TRBV19 | NA | TGTGCCAGTAGGTTAGACAGCTTGAACACTGAAGCTTTCTTT | CASRLDSLNTEAFF